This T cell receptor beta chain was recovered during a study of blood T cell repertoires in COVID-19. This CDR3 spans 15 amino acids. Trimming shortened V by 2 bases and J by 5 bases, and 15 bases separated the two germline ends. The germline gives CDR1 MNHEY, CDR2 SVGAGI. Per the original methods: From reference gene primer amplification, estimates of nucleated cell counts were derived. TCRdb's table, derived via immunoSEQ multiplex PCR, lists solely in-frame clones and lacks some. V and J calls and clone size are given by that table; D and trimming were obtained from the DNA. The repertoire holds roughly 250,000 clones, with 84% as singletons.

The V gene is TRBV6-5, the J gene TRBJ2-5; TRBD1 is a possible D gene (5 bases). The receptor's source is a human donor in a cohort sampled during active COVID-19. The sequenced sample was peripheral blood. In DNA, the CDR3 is TGTGCCAGCAGTTACACGGCAGGGCATCAGGAGACCCAGTACTTC. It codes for CASSYTAGHQETQYF.